This entry concerns a single TCR beta chain. This clone was detected only a few times. Its antigen is unknown. A read error may explain this, as a much larger clone is one base away. The data were taken from a study of metastatic and nonmetastatic thyroid tumors (TCRdb year 2020). Broadly, across the study: For patients with malignant and with benign thyroid disease, the researchers compared repertoires between peripheral blood samples and tumor or nodule tissue samples.

The germline V gene (reference sequence) yields LGHDT for CDR1 and YNNKEL for CDR2. The CDR3 sequence holds 19 residues, the cysteine and phenylalanine included. The entry retains the CDR3 DNA only, 57 bases that are in frame from base 1. To prepare the library, PCR was applied. For sequencing, an Illumina HiSeq 4000 was employed. High-throughput sequencing was used to profile the TCR beta-chain CDR3 region of each patient. The authors processed their data as follows. The researchers built a classifier to tell apart papillary thyroid cancer patients with distant metastasis, based on CDR3 differences among clinicopathological groups. To measure repertoire diversity the researchers used the Shannon index, while the Morisita-Horn index served to gauge how similar the tumor and blood repertoires were. TCRdb redid the processing of the public reads, applying fastp at Q25 and MiXCR, and retained in-frame beta chains. In this record, the V and J calls reflect TCRdb's handling and not the investigators' own analysis. In all, the sample holds 42,000 or so clones, and about 20% of those were seen once. The top ten constitute approximately 15% of the sample.

Before undergoing thyroid surgery, none of the patients had been given any kind of treatment. Patient clinical samples collected from about 2011 to 2018 were retrospectively analysed using T-cell receptor beta sequencing. Results the study describes overall, beyond this receptor: In both blood and tumor samples, TCR beta diversity was reported to be significantly higher in malignant tumors than in benign nodules.

The V and J segments used are TRBV3-1 and TRBJ2-7; 7 central bases correspond to TRBD2. Sequencing input: tumor tissue. This TCR was sampled from a female donor with papillary thyroid cancer or a benign thyroid nodule (not recorded which). Some clones in this sample may be carry-over from other donors' samples. CDR3 protein: CTSSQDLVWSGDRSYEQYF. The nucleotides read TGTACCAGCAGCCAAGATTTGGTTTGGAGCGGGGATCGCTCCTACGAGCAGTACTTC.